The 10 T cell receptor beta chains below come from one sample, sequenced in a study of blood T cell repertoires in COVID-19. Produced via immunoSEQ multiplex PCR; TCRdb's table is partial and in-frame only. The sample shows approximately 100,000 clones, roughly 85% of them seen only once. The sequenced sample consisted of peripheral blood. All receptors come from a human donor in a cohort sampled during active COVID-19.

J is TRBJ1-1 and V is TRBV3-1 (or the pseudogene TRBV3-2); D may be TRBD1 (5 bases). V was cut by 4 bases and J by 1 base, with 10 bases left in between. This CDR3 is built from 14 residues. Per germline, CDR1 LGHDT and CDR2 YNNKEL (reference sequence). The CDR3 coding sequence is TGTGCCAGCAGCCCCCCAGGGCAGAACACTGAAGCTTTCTTT. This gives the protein CASSPPGQNTEAFF.

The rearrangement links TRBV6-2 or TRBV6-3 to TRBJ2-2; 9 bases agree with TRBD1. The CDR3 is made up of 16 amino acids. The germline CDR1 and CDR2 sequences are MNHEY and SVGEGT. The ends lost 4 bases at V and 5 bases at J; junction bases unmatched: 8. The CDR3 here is CASSFRTGVPTGELFF. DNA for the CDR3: TGTGCCAGCAGTTTTAGGACAGGGGTTCCAACCGGGGAGCTGTTTTTT.

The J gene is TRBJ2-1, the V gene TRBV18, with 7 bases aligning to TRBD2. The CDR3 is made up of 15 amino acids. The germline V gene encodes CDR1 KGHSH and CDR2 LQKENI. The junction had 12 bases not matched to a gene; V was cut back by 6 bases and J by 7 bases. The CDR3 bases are TGTGCCAGCTCTCCCGGGGCGGGAGAGGGAAATGAGCAGTTCTTC. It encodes CASSPGAGEGNEQFF.

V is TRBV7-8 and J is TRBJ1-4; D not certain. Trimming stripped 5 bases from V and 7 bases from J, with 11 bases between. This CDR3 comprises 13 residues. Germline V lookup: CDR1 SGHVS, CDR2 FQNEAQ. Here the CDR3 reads CASSRRLSEKLFF. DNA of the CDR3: TGTGCCAGCAGCCGCAGGTTGAGTGAAAAACTGTTTTTT.

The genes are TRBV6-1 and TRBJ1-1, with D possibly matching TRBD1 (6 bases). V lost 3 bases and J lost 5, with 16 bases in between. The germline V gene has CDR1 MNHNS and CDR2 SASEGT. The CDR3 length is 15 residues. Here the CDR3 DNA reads TGTGCCAGCAGTGAGACACAGGGTGGTGGGACTGAAGCTTTCTTT. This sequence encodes CASSETQGGGTEAFF.

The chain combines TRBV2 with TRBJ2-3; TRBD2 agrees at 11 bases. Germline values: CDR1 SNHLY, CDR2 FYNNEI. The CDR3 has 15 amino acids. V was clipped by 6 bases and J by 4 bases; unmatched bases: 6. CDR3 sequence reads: CASSQLAGVSDTQYF. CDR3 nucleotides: TGTGCCAGCAGCCAACTAGCGGGAGTTTCAGATACGCAGTATTTT.

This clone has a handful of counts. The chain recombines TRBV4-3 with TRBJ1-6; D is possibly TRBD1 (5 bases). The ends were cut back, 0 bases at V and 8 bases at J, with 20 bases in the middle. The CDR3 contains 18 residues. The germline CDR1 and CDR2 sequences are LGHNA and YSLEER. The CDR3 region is CASSQERQGPSNYSPLHF. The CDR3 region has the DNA TGCGCCAGCAGCCAAGAAAGGCAGGGCCCATCTAATTATTCACCCCTCCACTTT.

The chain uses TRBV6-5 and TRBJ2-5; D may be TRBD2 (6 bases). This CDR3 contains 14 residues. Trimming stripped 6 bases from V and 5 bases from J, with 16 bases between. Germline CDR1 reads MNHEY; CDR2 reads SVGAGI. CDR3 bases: TGTGCCAGCAGGGTAATAGCGGTCGGGGAGACCCAGTACTTC. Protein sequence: CASRVIAVGETQYF.

CDR3 residues: CASSLQGANYGYTF. As DNA, the CDR3 is TGTGCCAGCAGCCTGCAGGGGGCCAACTATGGCTACACCTTC. The chain links TRBV14 to TRBJ1-2; TRBD1 matches at 8 bases. The ends lost 4 bases at V and 2 bases at J; junction bases unmatched: 3. From germline, CDR1 is SGHDN and CDR2 FVKESK. The CDR3 has 14 residues.

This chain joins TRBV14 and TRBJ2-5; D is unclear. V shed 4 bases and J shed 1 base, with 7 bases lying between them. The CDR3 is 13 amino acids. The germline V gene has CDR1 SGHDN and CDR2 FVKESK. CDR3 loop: CASSRYFQETQYF. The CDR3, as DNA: TGTGCCAGCAGCCGCTACTTCCAAGAGACCCAGTACTTC.